The present entry profiles one T cell receptor beta chain with its context. No antigen is known for it. The data are from a study of Ad26.COV2.S vaccination and SARS-CoV-2 variants. Study overall: Ad26.COV2.S, an intramuscular injection, was given once or twice 56 days apart.

Treatment: around 19 received Ad26.COV2.S at low or high dose, single or two shots; about 5 received placebo; per-sample allocation not given. Vaccine and placebo recipients were sampled on day 63 after the first injection. Recruitment in Boston yielded a donor of adult age, 18-55 years. Measured with immunoSEQ multiplex PCR; TCRdb has only the in-frame clones, and not every one. The sample lists about half a million clones; roughly 87% were seen once. This CDR3 is 15 amino acids long. The junction had 7 bases not matched to a gene; V was cut back by 5 bases and J by 9 bases. Germline CDR1 and CDR2: SGHTA and FQGTGA. Whole-study results and caveats: Substantial breadth was reportedly displayed by spike-specific CD8+ and CD4+ T cell responses after vaccination. Vaccine recipients had higher spike-specific TCR breadth than placebo recipients.

The specimen comprised peripheral blood, sampled in a trial of Ad26.COV2.S vaccine versus placebo. This rearrangement joins TRBV7-3 to TRBJ2-1; 13 bases fit TRBD2. The TCR sequence derives from a person between 18 and 65 years old who received the Ad26.COV2.S COVID-19 vaccine or a placebo. The CDR3: CASSPGTSGMGEQFF. CDR3 DNA: TGTGCCAGCAGCCCCGGGACTAGCGGGATGGGTGAGCAGTTCTTC.